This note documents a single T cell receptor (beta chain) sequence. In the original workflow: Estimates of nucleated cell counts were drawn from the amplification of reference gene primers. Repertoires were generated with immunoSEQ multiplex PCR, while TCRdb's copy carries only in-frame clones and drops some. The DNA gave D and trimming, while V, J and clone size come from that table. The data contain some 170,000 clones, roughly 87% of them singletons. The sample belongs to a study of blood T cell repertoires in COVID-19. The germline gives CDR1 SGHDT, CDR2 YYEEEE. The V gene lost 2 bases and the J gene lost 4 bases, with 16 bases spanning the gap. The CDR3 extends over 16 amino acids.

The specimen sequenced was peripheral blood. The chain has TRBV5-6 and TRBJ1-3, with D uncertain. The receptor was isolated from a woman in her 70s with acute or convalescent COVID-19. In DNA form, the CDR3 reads TGTGCCAGCAGCTTCGGTCTGGGCTTGGCAGGAAACACCATATATTTT. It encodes CASSFGLGLAGNTIYF.